The text below deals with one T cell receptor (beta chain). The target antigen is unknown. The junction shows a germline mismatch at one end, possibly a read error. The sample is drawn from a study of blood T cells in healthy people across ages. General study results and limits: Expanded clonotype changes were possibly confounded by unknown donor CMV status. A roughly linear fall in TCR beta diversity per million T cells was seen with increasing age. Estimates of diversity drawn from one million T cells were considered underestimates.

Each donor had ten milliliters of peripheral blood drawn. Germline-derived CDR1 and CDR2 are SGHVS and FNYEAQ. The CDR3 covers 16 residues. Using a J-beta primer mix together with a sample-barcoded 5' primer, a second PCR was run for roughly 6 to 12 cycles. TCRdb analysed the 5' RACE reads with MiXCR anew, one entry per CDR3 protein. The sample carries fewer than 700,000 distinct CDR3 sequences, approximately 40% recorded once. The chain has TRBV7-6 and TRBJ2-4; no definite D call. This clonotype was obtained from an elderly man in good health. The sequenced material came from blood. The CDR3 region is CTSSLPQHLAKNIQYF. The CDR3 DNA sequence: TGTACCAGCAGCTTACCCCAGCATCTAGCCAAAAACATTCAGTACTTC.